This TCR beta chain stems from a study of blood T cell repertoires in COVID-19. In germline, CDR1 is LNHNV, CDR2 YYDKDF (reference sequence). The CDR3 is made up of 17 amino acids. J was trimmed by 3 bases and V by 0 bases; bases with no gene match: 3. Source study methods: Nucleated cell counts were estimated from reference gene primer amplification. This table comes from immunoSEQ multiplex PCR, and its TCRdb copy is limited to in-frame clones, with some not included. The V and J calls and the clone size are those of that table, but D and trimming were determined from the DNA. The data show around 130,000 clones, more than 75% seen once.

The chain joins TRBV15 to TRBJ2-3; TRBD2 matches 13 bases. Sequenced sample: peripheral blood. The TCR was taken from a man aged 50-60 years with active COVID-19. DNA for the CDR3: TGTGCCACCAGCAGAGACGGGACTAGCGGGGCTACAGATACGCAGTATTTT. This sequence encodes CATSRDGTSGATDTQYF.